This entry lists 3 T cell receptor beta chains sequenced from one sample in a study of early T cells in non-severe SARS-CoV-2 infection. Each CDR3 protein gets one entry after TCRdb re-called the 5' RACE reads with MiXCR. This sample has approximately 32,000 distinct CDR3 sequences, with approximately 5.8% found just once. Sequencing was performed on whole blood. These receptors were obtained from an adult who was a healthcare worker with PCR-confirmed SARS-CoV-2 infection or an uninfected control (not recorded which).

This clonotype has ten or more counts. The chain employs TRBV20-1 and TRBJ2-7, with 9 bases that match TRBD1. In germline, CDR1 is DFQATT, CDR2 SNEGSKA (reference sequence). V lost 5 bases and J lost 5; bases outside the gene matches: 13. The CDR3 contains 15 residues. The CDR3 DNA sequence: TGCAGTGCTTCTATCCCGGGACAGGGTCTCCACGAGCAGTACTTC. Amino acid sequence: CSASIPGQGLHEQYF.

This clonotype has a count of ten or more. CDR3 DNA sequence: TGTGCCACCTCAAGGACGGGAGAGACCCAGTACTTC. It encodes CATSRTGETQYF. The V and J genes are TRBV7-6 and TRBJ2-5; D not certain. V lost 10 bases and J lost 4, with 13 bases in between. Germline V gives CDR1 SGHVS, CDR2 FNYEAQ. CDR3 length: 12 residues.

About this clonotype: Being one base from a much bigger clone, this may be a read error. The V gene is TRBV29-1, the J gene TRBJ1-2, with D unclear. In germline, CDR1 is SQVTM, CDR2 ANQGSEA. This CDR3 is 17 amino acids long. Written as DNA, the CDR3 is TGCAGCGTTGAAACCGATTCTCTCGGTCAGGCCCGCTATGGCTGCACCTTC. Its protein product is CSVETDSLGQARYGCTF.